Presented here are 27 T cell receptor beta chains from one specimen sequenced in a study of tumor and adjacent non-tumor tissue in lung cancer. This sample's RNA came from whole unsorted tissue. This non-tumor lung sample came from over 3 cm beyond the tumor edge. TCRbeta libraries were built with three rounds of nested PCR, modified from ARM-PCR. One entry per CDR3 protein, called by TCRdb with MiXCR from the multiplex PCR reads. The repertoire consists of 100,000 or so distinct CDR3 sequences, with approximately 60% occurring once and the leading ten covering about 19%. Sequences were obtained from distant non-tumor lung tissue. Every receptor here comes from a man aged 25-40 years with non-small cell lung cancer.

With respect to this clonotype: Since the CDR3 does not end with the conserved phenylalanine or tryptophan, this likely comes from a read error. V gene TRBV6-5 combines with J gene TRBJ2-2, with 8 bases that match TRBD1. Germline-derived CDR1 and CDR2 are MNHEY and SVGAGI. CDR3 length: 14 residues. V lost 6 bases and J lost 8; bases outside the gene matches: 8. CDR3 DNA sequence: TGTGCCAGCAGAGTGACAGGGGATACAGGGGAGCTGTTTTTA. This codes for CASRVTGDTGELFL.

The chain has TRBV7-9 and TRBJ2-5; 8 bases are shared with TRBD2. The germline CDR1 and CDR2 sequences are SEHNR and FQNEAQ (reference sequence). After removal of 3 bases from V and 5 bases from J, the junction contained 14 bases not matched to a gene. This CDR3 comprises 17 residues. The CDR3 nucleotides are TGTGCCAGCAGCTTGGATTGGACTAGCAGGGGAGTGGAGACCCAGTACTTC. Translated, it gives CASSLDWTSRGVETQYF. Full variable domain (missing parts from reference TRBV7-9 and TRBJ2-5): DTGVSQNPRHKITKRGQNVTFRCDPISEHNRLYWYRQTLGQGPEFLTYFQNEAQLEKSRLLSDRFSAERPKGSFSTLEIQRTEQGDSAMYLCASSLDWTSRGVETQYFGPGTRLLVL.

This clonotype has a handful of counts. Being one base from a much bigger clone, this may be a read error. The chain has TRBV20-1 and TRBJ1-3, with no clear D. CDR1 DFQATT and CDR2 SNEGSKA come from the germline V gene (reference sequence). This CDR3 has 15 residues. The CDR3 bases are TGCAATGCTAAATCAGACCTGTTCTCTGGAAACACCATATATTTT. As protein: CNAKSDLFSGNTIYF.

V and J are TRBV5-6 and TRBJ2-7; D is undetermined. V lost 2 bases and J lost 0, with 9 bases in between. The CDR3 consists of 14 residues. In germline, CDR1 is SGHDT, CDR2 YYEEEE. In nucleotides, the CDR3 is TGTGCCAGCAGCTTCGGGCAGAGCTCCTACGAGCAGTACTTC. The encoded protein is CASSFGQSSYEQYF. Using reference TRBV5-6 and TRBJ2-7 for the parts outside the CDR3, the full variable domain is DAGVTQSPTHLIKTRGQQVTLRCSPKSGHDTVSWYQQALGQGPQFIFQYYEEEERQRGNFPDRFSGHQFPNYSSELNVNALLLGDSALYLCASSFGQSSYEQYFGPGTRLTVT.

This clonotype showed up just a few times. Possible read error: a much larger clone is one base away. The V gene is TRBV20-1, the J gene TRBJ2-3; 8 bases fit TRBD2. CDR3 length equals 13 residues. CDR1 is DFQATT and CDR2 is SNEGSKA in the germline V gene (reference sequence). Trimming at V came to 5 bases and at J to 4 bases, leaving 5 bases not matched to a gene. Here the CDR3 DNA reads TGCAGTGCTTCCGGGGGGGTCGCAGATACGCAGTATTTT. Amino acid sequence: CSASGGVADTQYF.

This clonotype was seen once. The CDR3 nucleotides read TGTGCCAGCTGGATAGAAGGCACTGTTACGCAGTATTTT. This translates into CASWIEGTVTQYF. The V and J genes are TRBV6-6 and TRBJ2-3; D remains unclear. CDR3 length: 13 amino acids. V was trimmed by 8 bases and J by 8 bases, leaving 17 bases between them. In germline, CDR1 is MNHNY, CDR2 SVGAGI (reference sequence).

V gene TRBV11-2 combines with J gene TRBJ1-5; no firm D call. Germline assignment: CDR1 SGHAT and CDR2 FQNNGV. CDR3 length: 13 residues. V was clipped by 4 bases and J by 6 bases, with 10 bases between them. CDR3 DNA: TGTGCCAGCAGCTCACAGCGCGGTCAGCCCCAGCATTTT. Residues: CASSSQRGQPQHF.

Of note for this clonotype: The germline gene is not matched at one end of the junction; a read error may be the cause. The CDR3 reads CSARDGDRVAGEPFF. In DNA form, the CDR3 reads TGCAGTGCTAGAGATGGGGACCGGGTAGCAGGGGAGCCGTTTTTT. This chain joins TRBV20-1 and TRBJ2-2, with TRBD1 as a possible D gene (6 bases). The V gene's germline CDR1 is DFQATT and CDR2 SNEGSKA (reference sequence). CDR3 length equals 15 residues.

To note about this clonotype: It is likely a read error, because the conserved phenylalanine at the end of the CDR3 is missing. The genes are TRBV11-2 and TRBJ2-3, with a weak D call TRBD2 (6 bases). This CDR3 has 15 amino acids. V shed 2 bases and J shed 2 bases, with 11 bases lying between them. The germline gives CDR1 SGHAT, CDR2 FQNNGV. This CDR3 reads CASSLRWGVTDTQYS. The CDR3 DNA reads TGTGCCAGCAGCTTAAGGTGGGGGGTCACAGATACGCAGTATTCT.

Notes on this clonotype: One junction end does not reproduce the germline sequence, and a read error may be involved. The chain is built from TRBV11-2 and TRBJ1-2; TRBD1 matches at 7 bases. The CDR3 totals 16 residues. Germline CDR1 and CDR2: SGHAT and FQNNGV. The chain's CDR3 is CASSPRSTQGSYGCTF. DNA of the CDR3: TGTGCCAGCAGCCCCCGGAGTACACAGGGGTCCTATGGCTGCACCTTC.

The chain joins TRBV11-1 to TRBJ2-1, with 7 bases aligning to TRBD1. This CDR3 is built from 15 residues. CDR1 and CDR2 (germline): SGHAT, FQDESV (reference sequence). The ends lost 6 bases at V and 9 bases at J; junction bases unmatched: 14. CDR3 DNA: TGTGCCAGCAGGCTGACAGGGTCCATGTCCGCTGAGCAGTTCTTC. This codes for CASRLTGSMSAEQFF.

This clonotype was seen more than once but under ten times. Since no conserved phenylalanine or tryptophan closes the CDR3, a read error is the likely cause. The rearrangement uses TRBV5-4 and TRBJ2-5; no clear D. V was clipped by 4 bases and J by 2 bases, with 15 bases between them. There are 15 residues in the CDR3. Germline V gene data show CDR1 as SGHNT and CDR2 as YYREEE (reference sequence). CDR3: CASSPTSNLQETQYS. Here the CDR3 DNA reads TGTGCCAGCAGCCCCACGAGCAACCTTCAAGAGACCCAGTACTCC.

Turning to this clonotype: At one end, the junction sequence differs from germline, possibly due to a read error. The rearrangement uses TRBV11-2 and TRBJ1-2; no clear D. The germline V gene encodes CDR1 SGHAT and CDR2 FQNNGV. The CDR3 totals 13 residues. CDR3 sequence: CASSAGIRDGHTF. CDR3 DNA: TGTGCCAGCAGCGCGGGGATAAGGGATGGCCACACCTTC. Combining the CDR3 with reference TRBV11-2 and TRBJ1-2 gives the whole variable domain EAGVAQSPRYKIIEKRQSVAFWCNPISGHATLYWYQQILGQGPKLLIQFQNNGVVDDSQLPKDRFSAERLKGVDSTLKIQPAKLEDSAVYLCASSAGIRDGHTFGSGTRLTVV.

As to this clonotype: One end of the junction does not line up with germline, which may come from a read error. This rearrangement joins TRBV11-3 to TRBJ2-1; maybe TRBD2 (6 bases). The CDR3 covers 15 residues. Germline CDR1 SGHNT, CDR2 YENEEA. CDR3 in amino acids: CASSPWTISYNEQFF. In DNA form, the CDR3 reads TGTGCCAGCAGCCCCTGGACTATTTCCTACAATGAGCAGTTCTTT.

As regards this clonotype: At one end, the junction sequence differs from germline, possibly due to a read error. This chain uses TRBV7-9 with TRBJ2-3, with 7 bases fitting TRBD2. CDR1 SEHNR and CDR2 FQNEAQ come from the germline V gene (reference sequence). The CDR3 length is 13 residues. This CDR3 is CVSPGSGKDMQYF. Here the CDR3 DNA reads TGTGTCAGCCCCGGGAGCGGGAAAGATATGCAGTATTTT.

As to this clonotype: An end of the junction does not agree with germline; a read error may underlie this. The gene calls are TRBV4-3 and TRBJ2-2; a weak D match, TRBD2 (6 bases). This CDR3 is 17 amino acids long. The germline gives CDR1 LGHNA, CDR2 YSLEER. The CDR3 loop reads CASSQGRTNGTTAELFF. In nucleotides, the CDR3 is TGCGCCAGCAGCCAAGGGAGGACTAACGGGACCACCGCGGAGCTGTTTTTT.

The V call is TRBV20-1, the J call TRBJ2-1; 9 bases match TRBD1. CDR1 is DFQATT and CDR2 is SNEGSKA in the germline V gene (reference sequence). This CDR3 has 12 residues. The CDR3 region is CRADRGVHEQFF. CDR3 in DNA: TGCAGGGCGGACAGGGGTGTCCATGAGCAGTTCTTC.

With regard to this clonotype: Lacking the conserved final phenylalanine or tryptophan, this CDR3 likely reflects a read error. The chain couples TRBV6-1 to TRBJ1-4; maybe TRBD1 (5 bases). CDR1 MNHNS and CDR2 SASEGT come from the germline V gene. The CDR3 spans 15 residues. The V and J ends lost 3 bases and 5 bases respectively, with 13 bases between them. CDR3 nucleotides: TGTGCCAGCAGTGACCACTCAGGGAACAATGAAAAACTGTTTATT. This gives the protein CASSDHSGNNEKLFI.

Comments on this clonotype: A read error may produce the germline difference seen at one junction end. V is TRBV6-5 and J is TRBJ2-1; the D gene could be TRBD1 or TRBD2 (5 bases each). Germline assignment: CDR1 MNHEY and CDR2 SVGAGI. CDR3 length equals 15 residues. The CDR3 region is CVSSLGPRSYNGQFF. The CDR3, as DNA: TGTGTCAGCAGCCTGGGACCGCGTTCCTACAATGGGCAGTTCTTC.

The V and J genes are TRBV7-9 and TRBJ1-2; weak D call: TRBD1 (6 bases). V was shortened by 6 bases and J by 7 bases, with 15 bases between the two germline ends. The germline V gene encodes CDR1 SEHNR and CDR2 FQNEAQ (reference sequence). There are 13 residues in the CDR3. The chain's CDR3 is CASRPGQWFGYTF. For the CDR3, the DNA is TGTGCCAGCAGGCCGGGACAATGGTTTGGCTACACCTTC.

The chain links TRBV5-6 to TRBJ2-7; D remains ambiguous. The CDR3 is 18 residues long. The germline V gene has CDR1 SGHDT and CDR2 YYEEEE. V was shortened by 3 bases and J by 2 bases, with 24 bases between the two germline ends. CDR3 sequence reads: CASSCDFRPTIPPYEQYF. The CDR3 DNA reads TGTGCCAGCAGCTGTGATTTTCGGCCAACCATCCCCCCCTACGAGCAGTACTTC.

The chain has TRBV12-3 or TRBV12-4 and TRBJ2-7; TRBD2 matches at 10 bases. Losses at the gene ends were 10 bases for V and 3 bases for J; bases not matched to a gene: 12. The CDR3 is 15 amino acids. The CDR3 DNA is TGTGCCAACACCTTCAGAGCGGGAGGGCACTACGAGCAGTACTTC. The encoded protein is CANTFRAGGHYEQYF.

Worth noting for this clonotype: This could be a read error, since a much larger clone is one nucleotide away. This chain connects TRBV13 to TRBJ2-4; D possibly corresponds to TRBD2 (6 bases). Germline values: CDR1 PRHDT, CDR2 FYEKMQ (reference sequence). This CDR3 is built from 15 residues. The CDR3 protein is CTSSLAASRANIQYF. The CDR3 DNA follows: TGTACCAGCAGCTTAGCGGCTAGCAGGGCAAACATTCAGTACTTC.

This clonotype came up once. Since no conserved phenylalanine or tryptophan closes the CDR3, a read error is the likely cause. The rearrangement links TRBV29-1 to TRBJ2-7, with D possibly TRBD1 on 6 matching bases. Between the trimmed V and J ends, which lost 7 bases and 5 bases, there was a span of 21 bases. Germline V gene sequence: CDR1 SQVTM, CDR2 ANQGSEA. CDR3 size: 14 residues. CDR3 DNA sequence: TGCAGCGCTACGTTGGGGACAACGAAGGACGAGCAGTACTAC. Its protein product is CSATLGTTKDEQYY.

This clonotype was detected a few times. The chain combines TRBV29-1 with TRBJ1-2, with D tentatively TRBD1 (6 bases). This CDR3 is built from 14 residues. The V and J ends lost 1 base and 5 bases respectively, with 14 bases between them. CDR1 and CDR2 (germline): SQVTM, ANQGSEA. CDR3 DNA sequence: TGCAGCGTTGAAGTGCTGGGGACACATTATGGCTACACCTTC. Protein product: CSVEVLGTHYGYTF.

About this clonotype: Given a much more abundant clone one base away, this may be a read error. This sequence joins TRBV24-1 and TRBJ2-5; 10 positions match TRBD2. The CDR3 is made up of 16 amino acids. V shed 3 bases, J shed 5 bases, and the junction held 8 bases outside the gene matches. CDR1 KGHDR and CDR2 SFDVKD come from the germline V gene. For the CDR3, the DNA is TGTGCCACCAGTGATCCCGGGACTAGCGAGAAGGAGACCCAGTACTTC. Its protein product is CATSDPGTSEKETQYF.

Comment on this clonotype: An end of the junction differs from the germline gene, which may be a read error. V and J are TRBV6-5 and TRBJ1-1, with no clear D. This CDR3 spans 12 amino acids. CDR1 is MNHEY, CDR2 SVGAGI, per germline. Here the CDR3 reads CASSTHNTEVFF. CDR3 bases: TGTGCCAGCAGTACACATAACACTGAAGTTTTCTTC.